The next 32 T cell receptor beta chains were all read from a single sample in a study of metastatic and nonmetastatic thyroid tumors. With MiXCR, TCRdb reprocessed the PCR reads. The profile shows about 93,000 clones, roughly 13% of them singletons. Every patient was untreated before thyroid surgery. Sequenced input: blood. The receptors shown here come from a female donor with papillary thyroid cancer or a benign thyroid nodule (not recorded which). Some clones in this sample may be carry-over from other donors' samples.

The chain is built from TRBV6-1 and TRBJ2-2; D remains ambiguous. Germline V gene sequence: CDR1 MNHNS, CDR2 SASEGT. With 6 bases removed from V and 2 bases from J, the gap between germline ends came to 7 bases. The CDR3 runs 13 residues. The CDR3 nucleotides are TGTGCCAGCAGCGAGATAAACACCGGGGAGCTGTTTTTT. Protein product: CASSEINTGELFF.

This clone has a handful of counts. A much larger clone sits a single nucleotide away, making a read error possible. This same CDR3 is encoded by further DNA sequences in the sample. The gene calls are TRBV10-3 and TRBJ1-6, with TRBD1 matching 9 bases. The CDR3 has 13 residues. The germline V gene has CDR1 ENHRY and CDR2 SYGVKD. The CDR3: CAISRTGDSPLHF. The CDR3, as DNA: TGCGCCATCAGTAGGACAGGGGATTCACCCCTCCACTTT.

This clone has a handful of counts. V is TRBV27 and J is TRBJ2-1, with D unresolved. V gave up 6 bases and J gave up 1 base, with 16 bases separating them. Germline-derived CDR1 and CDR2 are MNHEY and SMNVEV (reference sequence). This CDR3 region has 16 residues. The CDR3 DNA reads TGTGCCAGCAGCCCAATCCTTACCTGTTCCTACAATGAGCAGTTCTTC. This translates into CASSPILTCSYNEQFF.

This chain joins TRBV14 and TRBJ2-2; no reliable D call. The germline V gene encodes CDR1 SGHDN and CDR2 FVKESK. This CDR3 is built from 14 residues. Trimming pared 1 base from V and 6 bases from J, leaving 9 bases between. In DNA, the CDR3 is TGTGCCAGCAGCCAAGCGAGTCCCCCCGGGGAGCTGTTTTTT. Its protein product is CASSQASPPGELFF.

This clone was seen ten or more times. Other DNA sequences in this sample translate to the same CDR3. The J gene is TRBJ1-1, the V gene TRBV18, with D unclear. The CDR3 is made up of 13 amino acids. The V end was cut by 3 bases, the J end by 0 bases, with 5 bases between. Germline V lookup: CDR1 KGHSH, CDR2 LQKENI. The CDR3 DNA follows: TGTGCCAGCTCACCTGACTTGAACACTGAAGCTTTCTTT. Its translation: CASSPDLNTEAFF.

This clone was detected many times. V gene TRBV28 combines with J gene TRBJ2-3, with TRBD2 identical over 7 bases. The CDR3 is made up of 11 amino acids. Germline V gene sequence: CDR1 MDHEN, CDR2 SYDVKM. Trimming cost V 9 bases and J 6 bases; bases outside gene matches: 3. CDR3 DNA: TGTGCCAGTGGGGAGGGGGATACGCAGTATTTT. As protein: CASGEGDTQYF.

Turning to this clone: This could be a read error, since a much larger clone is one nucleotide away. The same CDR3 can be traced to other DNA sequences in this sample. This chain connects TRBV3-1 to TRBJ2-1, with TRBD1 matching 9 bases. CDR3 length: 15 residues. Germline CDR1 is LGHDT and CDR2 is YNNKEL (reference sequence). CDR3: CASSQGFGTGSEQFF. As DNA, the CDR3 is TGTGCCAGTAGCCAAGGGTTCGGGACAGGGAGTGAGCAGTTCTTC.

This clone was recorded many times. This chain uses TRBV9 with TRBJ1-3; D is unclear. Germline CDR1 SGDLS, CDR2 YYNGEE. V was clipped by 1 base and J by 8 bases, with 13 bases between them. The CDR3 totals 14 residues. The CDR3: CASSVMPFGDTIYF. DNA of the CDR3: TGTGCCAGCAGCGTAATGCCCTTCGGGGACACCATATATTTT.

In its sample, this clone was seen a few times. This may be a read error: a much more frequent sequence differs by one nucleotide. The identical CDR3 is also encoded by other nucleotide sequences in the sample. This chain connects TRBV3-1 to TRBJ2-7; no reliable D call. The CDR3 runs to 14 residues. Germline V gene lookup returns CDR1 LGHDT and CDR2 YNNKEL (reference sequence). The CDR3 region is CASSQDPSSYEQYF. CDR3 bases: TGTGCCAGCAGCCAAGATCCGTCCTCCTACGAGCAGTACTTT.

This clone was picked up many times. The CDR3 loop is CASSPKSPGELFF. Written as DNA, the CDR3 is TGCGCCAGCAGCCCTAAAAGCCCCGGGGAGCTGTTTTTT. V and J are TRBV4-1 and TRBJ2-2; D call uncertain. The CDR3 runs 13 residues. The V and J ends lost 4 bases and 6 bases respectively, with 9 bases between them. The germline V gene has CDR1 MGHRA and CDR2 YSYEKL.

This clone was seen ten or more times. The chain is built from TRBV15 and TRBJ2-2, with 7 bases lining up with TRBD2. The CDR3 contains 15 residues. Trimming took 1 base from V and 4 from J; bases not matched to a gene: 3. Germline V gene lookup returns CDR1 LNHNV and CDR2 YYDKDF (reference sequence). The CDR3: CATSRAGGSTGELFF. As DNA, the CDR3 is TGTGCCACCAGCAGAGCGGGCGGGAGCACCGGGGAGCTGTTTTTT.

V gene TRBV30 combines with J gene TRBJ2-7; TRBD2 agrees at 11 bases. The CDR3 covers 15 residues. CDR1 GTSNPN and CDR2 SVGIG come from the germline V gene (reference sequence). V was clipped by 4 bases and J by 3 bases; unmatched bases: 8. CDR3 sequence: CAWTKISGRVYEQYF. CDR3 DNA sequence: TGTGCCTGGACCAAAATTAGCGGGAGGGTCTACGAGCAGTACTTC.

This clone was seen many times. The J gene is TRBJ2-3, the V gene TRBV3-1, with TRBD1 matching over 7 bases. The CDR3 is 13 amino acids. Germline V gene data show CDR1 as LGHDT and CDR2 as YNNKEL (reference sequence). V was pared by 9 bases and J by 6 bases, with 9 bases of the junction left unmatched. CDR3 coding DNA: TGTGCCAGGACGGACAGGTTTTCCGATACGCAGTATTTT. Its translation: CARTDRFSDTQYF.

This clone was observed at least ten times. DNA for the CDR3: TGTGCCAGCAGCTTGGGACAAGAGACCCAGTACTTC. It yields the protein CASSLGQETQYF. The chain has TRBV7-2 and TRBJ2-5; D not certain. V was trimmed by 3 bases and J by 2 bases, leaving 4 bases between them. The CDR3 has 12 amino acids. The germline CDR1 and CDR2 sequences are SGHTA and FQGNSA. The complete variable domain, with remaining parts taken from reference TRBV7-2 and TRBJ2-5, reads GAGVSQSPSNKVTEKGKDVELRCDPISGHTALYWYRQSLGQGLEFLIYFQGNSAPDKSGLPSDRFSAERTGGSVSTLTIQRTQQEDSAVYLCASSLGQETQYFGPGTRLLVL.

This clone was seen many times. Other DNA variants within this sample encode the same CDR3. The chain carries TRBV14 and TRBJ2-5, with 7 bases aligning to TRBD2. With 2 bases clipped from V and 7 bases from J, the junction kept 7 bases outside the gene matches. This CDR3 spans 14 amino acids. Germline values: CDR1 SGHDN, CDR2 FVKESK. Here the CDR3 reads CASSQSSGPRTQYF. The CDR3 nucleotides read TGTGCCAGCAGCCAATCTAGCGGCCCGCGGACCCAGTACTTC.

This clone was picked up many times. This specimen includes other DNA sequences encoding the same CDR3. The chain uses TRBV27 and TRBJ2-6; D is unclear. V lost 2 bases, J lost 4 bases, and 12 bases lay in between. The CDR3 extends over 16 amino acids. Germline lookup yields CDR1 MNHEY and CDR2 SMNVEV (reference sequence). Here the CDR3 reads CASSLNGPSGANVLTF. In nucleotides, the CDR3 is TGTGCCAGCAGTTTAAATGGGCCCTCGGGGGCCAACGTCCTGACTTTC.

Only a few counts were recorded for this clone. The chain employs TRBV7-3 and TRBJ2-5; 7 bases agree with TRBD2. The CDR3 is made up of 14 amino acids. V trimming: 5 bases; J trimming: 2 bases; junction bases outside the gene matches: 5. Germline V gives CDR1 SGHTA, CDR2 FQGTGA. The CDR3 DNA follows: TGTGCCAGCAGCCCACGGACTAGACAAGAGACCCAGTACTTC. Protein product: CASSPRTRQETQYF.

The sample holds many counts of this clone. The chain combines TRBV11-2 with TRBJ2-2; D is undetermined. Trimming left V 2 bases short and J 8 bases short, with 6 bases between. The CDR3 contains 12 residues. Germline V gene sequence: CDR1 SGHAT, CDR2 FQNNGV. The CDR3, as DNA: TGTGCCAGCAGCTTACTCCTAGGGGAGCTGTTTTTT. This encodes CASSLLLGELFF.

This clone was recorded at least ten times. The chain links TRBV30 to TRBJ2-5; D is perhaps TRBD2 (5 bases). The germline CDR1 and CDR2 sequences are GTSNPN and SVGIG (reference sequence). The CDR3 is 15 residues long. The V end lost 2 bases, the J end lost 3 bases, and 16 bases lay between the germline ends. CDR3 amino acids: CAWSHLPSGKETQYF. CDR3 in DNA: TGTGCCTGGAGTCACCTCCCGAGCGGTAAAGAGACCCAGTACTTC.

This clone was recorded at least ten times. The chain couples TRBV19 to TRBJ1-1, with TRBD1 as a possible D gene (6 bases). CDR3 size: 15 residues. Germline V CDR1 and CDR2: LNHDA, SQIVND (reference sequence). V lost 9 bases to trimming and J lost 1 base, with 18 bases between them. The DNA for the CDR3 is TGTGCCAGCCGGCAGGGGAGTTGGGCGAACACTGAAGCTTTCTTT. It translates to CASRQGSWANTEAFF.

This clone was seen ten or more times. V usage is TRBV19 and J usage is TRBJ2-1; D perhaps matches TRBD2 (5 bases). Trimming took 1 base from V and 3 from J, leaving 10 bases between them. The germline gives CDR1 LNHDA, CDR2 SQIVND (reference sequence). The CDR3 is 15 amino acids. DNA of the CDR3: TGTGCCAGTAGTATAGGAGGTAGCGTCTACAATGAGCAGTTCTTC. The encoded protein is CASSIGGSVYNEQFF.

This clone came up a few times. The V and J genes are TRBV5-6 and TRBJ2-5; 11 positions agree with TRBD2. The CDR3 length is 16 residues. Germline-derived CDR1 and CDR2 are SGHDT and YYEEEE. The ends lost 7 bases at V and 2 bases at J; junction bases unmatched: 10. This chain's CDR3 is CASRLGLAGGQETQYF. The CDR3 region has the DNA TGTGCCAGCCGGCTAGGACTAGCGGGTGGGCAAGAGACCCAGTACTTC.

This clone was seen repeatedly, ten times or more. The chain uses TRBV6-6 and TRBJ1-1, with D unclear. Germline V gene lookup returns CDR1 MNHNY and CDR2 SVGAGI (reference sequence). With 0 bases removed from V and 7 bases from J, the gap between germline ends came to 9 bases. This CDR3 spans 13 amino acids. CDR3 bases: TGTGCCAGCAGTTACTCGGGTTGGGATGAAGCTTTCTTT. Translating gives CASSYSGWDEAFF.

This chain connects TRBV6-2 or TRBV6-3 to TRBJ2-3; D perhaps matches TRBD2 (5 bases). The CDR3 sequence is 13 residues long. The V gene lost 1 base and the J gene lost 6 bases, with 8 bases spanning the gap. Looked up from germline, CDR1 is MNHEY and CDR2 is SVGEGT. Here the CDR3 reads CASSYLASDTQYF. DNA for the CDR3: TGTGCCAGCAGTTACTTAGCGAGTGATACGCAGTATTTT.

This clone was counted a few times. The junction and the germline gene differ at one end; a read error may be behind it. The same CDR3 can be traced to other DNA sequences in this sample. The CDR3 is CSVNPGLAGGHTTDTQYF. Here the CDR3 DNA reads TGCAGCGTTAACCCGGGACTAGCGGGAGGGCACACCACAGATACACAGTATTTT. V is TRBV29-1 and J is TRBJ2-3, with 16 bases fitting TRBD2. Germline V gene lookup returns CDR1 SQVTM and CDR2 ANQGSEA. This CDR3 comprises 18 residues.

Many counts were recorded for this clone. This rearrangement joins TRBV7-9 to TRBJ2-5, with D maybe TRBD1 (7 bases). The CDR3 is made up of 15 amino acids. V dropped 4 bases and J dropped 7 bases, with 19 bases sitting between them. Germline CDR1 and CDR2: SEHNR and FQNEAQ (reference sequence). CDR3 nucleotides: TGTGCCAGCAGCTCGGGGGATCGGACAGGAGGGACCCAGTACTTC. Translating it yields CASSSGDRTGGTQYF.

Many counts were recorded for this clone. This chain joins TRBV2 and TRBJ1-4, with D possibly being TRBD1 (6 bases). CDR1 and CDR2 (germline): SNHLY, FYNNEI. V lost 5 bases and J lost 4, with 17 bases in between. The CDR3 extends over 16 amino acids. Here the CDR3 reads CASSTGTVGGNEKLFF. For the CDR3, the DNA is TGTGCCAGCAGTACCGGGACCGTAGGGGGTAATGAAAAACTGTTTTTT. The full variable domain, its missing parts supplied by reference TRBV2 and TRBJ1-4, is EPEVTQTPSHQVTQMGQEVILRCVPISNHLYFYWYRQILGQKVEFLVSFYNNEISEKSEIFDDQFSVERPDGSNFTLKIRSTKLEDSAMYFCASSTGTVGGNEKLFFGSGTQLSVL.

The sample holds many counts of this clone. CDR3 in amino acids: CASSSQGSSYNEQFF. The CDR3 DNA reads as TGTGCCAGCTCATCTCAAGGGAGCTCCTACAATGAGCAGTTCTTC. The chain uses TRBV7-8 and TRBJ2-1, with D perhaps matching TRBD2 (5 bases). Trimming left V 8 bases short and J 0 bases short, with 14 bases between. CDR3 length: 15 amino acids. Germline V gene sequence: CDR1 SGHVS, CDR2 FQNEAQ.

This clone occurred many times. The J gene is TRBJ2-2, the V gene TRBV6-2 or TRBV6-3; no clear D. Between the trimmed V and J ends, which lost 2 bases and 6 bases, there was a span of 7 bases. The germline V gene has CDR1 MNHEY and CDR2 SVGEGT. This CDR3 contains 13 residues. CDR3 DNA: TGTGCCAGCAGTTACAGGGCTGCCGGGGAGCTGTTTTTT. Protein product: CASSYRAAGELFF.

This clone has at least ten counts. V and J are TRBV4-2 and TRBJ2-1, with TRBD2 identical over 10 bases. CDR1 is LGHNA, CDR2 YNFKEQ, per germline. The CDR3 is 16 amino acids. The V segment lost 3 bases and the J segment 4 bases; nucleotides outside the gene matches: 6. The CDR3 here is CASSQQTSGDYNEQFF. Here the CDR3 DNA reads TGTGCCAGCAGCCAGCAAACTAGCGGGGATTACAATGAGCAGTTCTTC.

The sample holds many counts of this clone. The V and J genes are TRBV25-1 and TRBJ1-4; no definite D call. The CDR3 length is 16 residues. V lost 3 bases and J 5 bases, leaving 16 bases between the germline ends. From germline, CDR1 is MGHDK and CDR2 SYGVNS. Here the CDR3 reads CASSDSPDRKNEKLFF. As DNA, the CDR3 is TGTGCCAGCAGTGATTCTCCCGACCGGAAGAATGAAAAACTGTTTTTT.

In regard to this clone: A much larger clone lies a single base off, so this may be a read error. This sequence joins TRBV20-1 and TRBJ2-7, with TRBD2 identical over 7 bases. V was clipped by 0 bases and J by 9 bases; unmatched bases: 14. Germline V gives CDR1 DFQATT, CDR2 SNEGSKA (reference sequence). This CDR3 spans 15 amino acids. The CDR3 DNA follows: TGCAGTGCTAGAGATCACCGACGCGGGAGTGGCGGGCAGTACTTC. Its translation: CSARDHRRGSGGQYF.